The entry below gives a single T cell receptor (beta chain) sequence along with its context. V was shortened by 9 bases and J by 0 bases, with 8 bases between the two germline ends. Germline values: CDR1 SNHLY, CDR2 FYNNEI. The CDR3 has 12 amino acids. Profiling relied on immunoSEQ multiplex PCR, and the TCRdb table lists in-frame clones only, not all of them. Here the sample spans 250,000 to 350,000 clones, 75% to 90% being singletons. This specimen comes from a study of blood T cell repertoires in COVID-19. The TCR was taken from a woman younger than 35 who had recovered from COVID-19. Sample: PBMCs or T cells enriched from blood (not recorded which). The rearrangement uses TRBV2 and TRBJ1-1, with D perhaps TRBD1 (6 bases). As DNA, the CDR3 is TGTGCCAGTGGACAGATGAACACTGAAGCTTTCTTT. Translated, it gives CASGQMNTEAFF.